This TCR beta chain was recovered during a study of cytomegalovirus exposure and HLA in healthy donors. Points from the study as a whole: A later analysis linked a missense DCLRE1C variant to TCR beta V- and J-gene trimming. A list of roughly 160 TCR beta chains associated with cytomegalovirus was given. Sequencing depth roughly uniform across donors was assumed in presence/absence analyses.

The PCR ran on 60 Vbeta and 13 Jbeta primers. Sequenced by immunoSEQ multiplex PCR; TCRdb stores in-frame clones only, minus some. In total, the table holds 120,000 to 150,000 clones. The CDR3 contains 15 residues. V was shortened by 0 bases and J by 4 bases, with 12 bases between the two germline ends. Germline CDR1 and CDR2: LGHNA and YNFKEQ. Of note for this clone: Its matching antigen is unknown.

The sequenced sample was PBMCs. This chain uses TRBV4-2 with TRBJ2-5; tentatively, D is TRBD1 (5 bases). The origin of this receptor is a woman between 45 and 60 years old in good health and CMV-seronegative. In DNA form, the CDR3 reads TGTGCCAGCAGCCAAGATATGGCTAGGGGAGAGACCCAGTACTTC. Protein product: CASSQDMARGETQYF.